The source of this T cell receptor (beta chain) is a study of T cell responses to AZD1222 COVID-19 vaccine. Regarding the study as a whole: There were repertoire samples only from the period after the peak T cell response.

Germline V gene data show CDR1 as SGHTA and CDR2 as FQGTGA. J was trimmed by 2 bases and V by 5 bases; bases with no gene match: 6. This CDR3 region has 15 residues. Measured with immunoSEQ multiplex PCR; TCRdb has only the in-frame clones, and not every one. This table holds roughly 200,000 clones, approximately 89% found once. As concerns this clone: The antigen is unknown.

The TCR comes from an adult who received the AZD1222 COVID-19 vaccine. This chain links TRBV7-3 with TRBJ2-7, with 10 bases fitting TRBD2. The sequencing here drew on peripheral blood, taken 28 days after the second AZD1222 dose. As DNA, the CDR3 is TGTGCCAGCAGCGTTGGACTAGCGGCCCCCTACGAGCAGTACTTC. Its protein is CASSVGLAAPYEQYF.